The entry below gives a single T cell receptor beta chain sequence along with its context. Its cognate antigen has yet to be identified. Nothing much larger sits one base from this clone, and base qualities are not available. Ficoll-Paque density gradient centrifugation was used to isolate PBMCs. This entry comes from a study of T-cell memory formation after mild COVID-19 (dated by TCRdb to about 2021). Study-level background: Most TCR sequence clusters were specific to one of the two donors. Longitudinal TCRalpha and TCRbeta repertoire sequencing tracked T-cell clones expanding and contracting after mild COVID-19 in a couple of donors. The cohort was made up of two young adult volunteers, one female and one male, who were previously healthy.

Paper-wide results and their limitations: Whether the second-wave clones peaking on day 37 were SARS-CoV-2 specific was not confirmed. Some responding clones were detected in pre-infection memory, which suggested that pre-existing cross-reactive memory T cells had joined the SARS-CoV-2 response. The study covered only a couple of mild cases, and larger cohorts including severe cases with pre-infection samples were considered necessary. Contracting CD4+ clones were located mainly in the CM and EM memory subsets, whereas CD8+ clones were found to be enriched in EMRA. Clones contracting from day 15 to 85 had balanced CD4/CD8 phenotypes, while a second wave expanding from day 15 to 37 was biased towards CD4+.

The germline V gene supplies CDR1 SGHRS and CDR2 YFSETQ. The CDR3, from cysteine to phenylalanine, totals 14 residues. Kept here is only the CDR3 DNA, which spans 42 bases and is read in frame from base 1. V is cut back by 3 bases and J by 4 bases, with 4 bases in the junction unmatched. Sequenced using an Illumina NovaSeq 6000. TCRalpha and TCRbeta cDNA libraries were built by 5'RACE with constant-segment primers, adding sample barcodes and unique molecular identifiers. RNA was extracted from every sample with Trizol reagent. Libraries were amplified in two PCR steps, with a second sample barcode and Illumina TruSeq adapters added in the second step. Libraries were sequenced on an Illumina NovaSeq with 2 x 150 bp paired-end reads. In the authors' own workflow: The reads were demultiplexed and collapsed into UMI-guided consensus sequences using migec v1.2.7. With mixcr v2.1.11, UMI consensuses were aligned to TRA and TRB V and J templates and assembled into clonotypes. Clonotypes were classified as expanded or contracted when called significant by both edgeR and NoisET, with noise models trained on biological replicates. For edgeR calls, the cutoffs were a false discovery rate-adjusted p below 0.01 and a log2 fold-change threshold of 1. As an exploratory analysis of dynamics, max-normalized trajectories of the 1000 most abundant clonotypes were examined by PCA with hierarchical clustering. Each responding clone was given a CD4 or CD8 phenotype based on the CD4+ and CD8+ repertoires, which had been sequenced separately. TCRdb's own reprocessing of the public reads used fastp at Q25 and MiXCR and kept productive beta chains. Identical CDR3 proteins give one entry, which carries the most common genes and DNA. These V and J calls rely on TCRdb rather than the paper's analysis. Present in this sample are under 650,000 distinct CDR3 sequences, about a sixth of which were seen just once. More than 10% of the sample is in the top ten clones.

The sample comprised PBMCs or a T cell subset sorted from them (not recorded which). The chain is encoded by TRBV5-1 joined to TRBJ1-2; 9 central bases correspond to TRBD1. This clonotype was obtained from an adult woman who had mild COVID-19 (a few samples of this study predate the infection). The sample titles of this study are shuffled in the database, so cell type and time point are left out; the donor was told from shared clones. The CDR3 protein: CASSYRDRVYGYTF. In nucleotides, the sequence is TGCGCCAGCAGCTACCGGGACAGGGTCTATGGCTACACCTTC.